This TCR beta chain was sequenced during a study of T cells in Graves' hyperthyroidism and ophthalmopathy. Study results and limitations: Ophthalmopathy was identified by the model a median around 5.9 months ahead of onset.

It was RNA transcripts that yielded the amplified TCR beta CDR3 regions. The HTBI primer set served for first-round RT-PCR of the TCR CDR3. TCRdb re-called the multiplex PCR reads through MiXCR, storing one row per CDR3 protein. Of 730,000 or so distinct CDR3 sequences in the sample, approximately 18% are singletons; the top ten hold approximately 15%. Germline trimming cut 5 bases from V and 6 bases from J; bases unmatched to any gene: 16. The germline V gene has CDR1 DFQATT and CDR2 SNEGSKA (reference sequence). The CDR3 has 16 amino acids. The table lists this clonotype with many counts. Antigen specificity is unknown.

The sequence was collected from a woman between 45 and 65 years old with Graves' hyperthyroidism that later progressed to Graves' ophthalmopathy. The chain uses TRBV20-1 and TRBJ2-3; 8 bases map to TRBD2. Sequencing used blood. Written as DNA, the CDR3 is TGCAGTGCTTTACGGGGAAGCGGGGGTGTTCTGGATACGCAGTATTTT. Encoded protein: CSALRGSGGVLDTQYF.